This T cell receptor beta chain was obtained from a study of T-cell reconstitution after alpha-beta-depleted transplantation in children. For TCRbeta, the library was prepared with unique molecular identifiers. TCRdb ran MiXCR on the PCR reads and lists one entry per CDR3 protein. The profile shows about 540,000 distinct CDR3 sequences, approximately 30% of them singletons. This clonotype has only a few counts. Its antigen remains unknown. Deletions cut 5 bases from V and 5 bases from J, with 18 bases between. CDR1 and CDR2 (germline): SGHTA, FQGTGA. The CDR3 totals 15 residues. Study findings and constraints: Surviving recipient T cells and thymic progenitors accounted for the high day-60 TCRbeta diversity observed in some patients.

The sequence was obtained from a boy under two years old with Wiskott-Aldrich syndrome, due to receive a stem cell transplant. The chain recombines TRBV7-3 with TRBJ1-2; unclear D gene. Material: PBMCs, obtained before TCRalphabeta/CD19-depleted stem cell transplant. CDR3 bases: TGTGCCAGCAGCCCAGTCGGCAGGCAGGATTATGGCTACACCTTC. Protein product: CASSPVGRQDYGYTF. Looking up the rest from reference TRBV7-3 and TRBJ1-2 gives the full variable domain: GAGVSQTPSNKVTEKGKYVELRCDPISGHTALYWYRQSLGQGPEFLIYFQGTGAADDSGLPNDRFFAVRPEGSVSTLKIQRTERGDSAVYLCASSPVGRQDYGYTFGSGTRLTVV.